This TCR beta chain was recorded in a study of blood T cell repertoires in COVID-19. Study overall: From T cells, B-cell-depleted T cells, or PBMCs came the material, which was cDNA or gDNA.

As originally analysed: Reference gene primer amplification in the assay estimated nucleated cell counts. Sequencing used immunoSEQ multiplex PCR; TCRdb keeps in-frame clones, though not all of them. The DNA was the basis for D and trimming; V, J and clone size are from that table. The repertoire consists of 400,000 or so clones, with 70% to 90% occurring once and the leading ten covering roughly 0.76%. CDR1 and CDR2 from the germline V gene are SGHAT and FQNNGV. The V segment lost 5 bases and the J segment 3 bases; nucleotides outside the gene matches: 3. The CDR3 totals 13 residues. Patients in Seattle were enrolled during active infection, then followed longitudinally.

V and J are TRBV11-2 and TRBJ1-1; TRBD1 aligns across 7 bases. Sequenced input: peripheral blood. This TCR came from a young man with COVID-19, enrolled during active disease. Here the CDR3 reads CASSQGEYTEAFF. CDR3 coding DNA: TGTGCCAGCAGCCAGGGGGAATACACTGAAGCTTTCTTT.